This T cell receptor beta chain is from a study of OX40 agonist ivuxolimab in advanced cancers. Findings and limits, study-wide: Part of the nonresponder group also had normalized T-cell clonal expansion that was low.

Some clones are missing from TCRdb's copy, which holds only in-frame ones; the method was immunoSEQ multiplex PCR. This sample has approximately 76,000 clones, with 88% found just once. Sampled blood was obtained at baseline, cycle 4 day 1, and cycle 7 day 1. The CDR3 length is 13 residues. Germline values: CDR1 MDHEN, CDR2 SYDVKM. The ends were cut back, 5 bases at V and 3 bases at J, with 11 bases in the middle. About this clone: Its antigen is undetermined.

The chain employs TRBV28 and TRBJ2-7; D remains unclear. This material consisted of CD4+ or CD8+ T cells sorted from blood, taken in a trial of the OX40 agonist ivuxolimab. This TCR was sampled from an adult with an advanced solid tumor such as melanoma, head and neck, liver or kidney cancer. In DNA, the CDR3 is TGTGCCAGCAGTCCTGGCTCTATCTACGAGCAGTACTTC. This codes for CASSPGSIYEQYF.